The TCR beta chain under discussion was sequenced for a study of blood T cell repertoires in COVID-19. The sample holds one count of this clone. The V gene lost 2 bases and the J gene lost 5 bases, with 12 bases spanning the gap. Looked up from germline, CDR1 is SGHRS and CDR2 is YFSETQ. This CDR3 has 14 residues. Generated by immunoSEQ multiplex PCR, the TCRdb table keeps only in-frame clones and is missing some. The data contain 280,000 or so clones, around 92% of them singletons. The sequenced material came from PBMCs or T cells enriched from blood (not recorded which). The receptor's source is a woman between 50 and 59 years old who had been exposed to COVID-19. The chain employs TRBV5-1 and TRBJ2-3; tentatively, D is TRBD1 (6 bases). The CDR3 DNA follows: TGCGCCAGCAGCTTCATGGGGGCTGAAGATACGCAGTATTTT. Amino acid sequence: CASSFMGAEDTQYF.